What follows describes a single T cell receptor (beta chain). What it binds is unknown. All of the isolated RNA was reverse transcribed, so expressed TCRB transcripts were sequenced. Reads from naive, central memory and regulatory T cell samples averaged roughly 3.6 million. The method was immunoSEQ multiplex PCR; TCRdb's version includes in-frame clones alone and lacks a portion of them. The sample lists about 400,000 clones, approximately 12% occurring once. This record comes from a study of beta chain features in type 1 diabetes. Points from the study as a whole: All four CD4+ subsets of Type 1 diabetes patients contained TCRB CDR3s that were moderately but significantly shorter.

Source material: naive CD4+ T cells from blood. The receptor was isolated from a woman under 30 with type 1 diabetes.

CDR3: CASSVGIAGGNADTQYF. The CDR3 region has the DNA TGTGCCAGCAGCGTAGGAATAGCGGGGGGTAACGCAGATACGCAGTATTTT. The chain carries TRBV9 and TRBJ2-3; TRBD2 agrees at 10 bases. In germline, CDR1 is SGDLS, CDR2 YYNGEE. The CDR3 runs to 17 residues. The V gene end was trimmed by 0 bases and the J gene end by 4 bases; junction bases not matched to a gene: 8.